One and the same sample provided the 15 T cell receptor beta chains below, sequenced in a study of graft-versus-host responses after intestinal transplantation. TCRdb keeps only in-frame clones here, not all; method: immunoSEQ multiplex PCR. The sample lists around 15,000 clones, 75% to 90% occurring once. The specimen comprised PBMCs, sampled approximately 110 days after intestinal transplant. These receptors all stem from a human patient who received an intestinal transplant, so some T cells may come from the graft donor.

Details on this clone: A read error may produce the germline difference seen at one junction end. The chain uses TRBV28 and TRBJ1-2, with D possibly matching TRBD1 (5 bases). Germline CDR1 reads MDHEN; CDR2 reads SYDVKM. The CDR3 loop spans 16 amino acids. The CDR3 loop is CASSLMGWPGDYGHTF. The CDR3 bases are TGTGCCAGCAGTTTAATGGGCTGGCCGGGGGACTATGGCCACACCTTC.

This clone has only a few counts. This sequence joins TRBV7-6 and TRBJ2-7; D not resolved. V was shortened by 4 bases and J by 4 bases, with 17 bases between the two germline ends. Per germline, CDR1 SGHVS and CDR2 FNYEAQ. The CDR3 totals 15 residues. CDR3 protein: CASSSESGTQYEQYF. As DNA, the CDR3 is TGTGCCAGCAGCTCCGAGTCGGGTACCCAGTACGAGCAGTACTTC. The variable domain in full, with the rest retrieved from reference TRBV7-6 and TRBJ2-7, is GAGVSQSPRYKVTKRGQDVALRCDPISGHVSLYWYRQALGQGPEFLTYFNYEAQQDKSGLPNDRFSAERPEGSISTLTIQRTEQRDSAMYRCASSSESGTQYEQYFGPGTRLTVT.

The rearrangement joins TRBV7-8 to TRBJ1-4, with D unclear. The germline V gene has CDR1 SGHVS and CDR2 FQNEAQ. This CDR3 spans 17 amino acids. With 2 bases removed from V and 6 bases from J, the gap between germline ends came to 19 bases. CDR3 residues: CASSLSLWGNGYEKLFF. The CDR3 region has the DNA TGTGCCAGCAGCTTATCCCTCTGGGGAAACGGTTATGAAAAACTGTTTTTT.

In DNA, the CDR3 is TGTGCCAGCAGCTTGGTCGGGACAGGGGAGTCGAAAGGCAATCAGCCCCAGCATTTT. It codes for CASSLVGTGESKGNQPQHF. This sequence joins TRBV5-4 and TRBJ1-5; TRBD1 agrees at 10 bases. Germline values: CDR1 SGHNT, CDR2 YYREEE (reference sequence). The trim removed 0 bases at V and 2 bases at J, leaving 11 bases unmatched. The CDR3 has 19 amino acids.

The rearrangement links TRBV19 to TRBJ2-1; 7 nucleotides line up with TRBD2. Looked up from germline, CDR1 is LNHDA and CDR2 is SQIVND (reference sequence). Trimming cost V 8 bases and J 3 bases; bases outside gene matches: 7. This CDR3 region has 14 residues. The CDR3: CASRPSGVYNEQFF. DNA of the CDR3: TGTGCCAGTCGGCCTAGCGGAGTCTACAATGAGCAGTTCTTC.

The J gene is TRBJ1-3, the V gene TRBV11-1; D is unresolved. This CDR3 comprises 16 residues. Trimming left V 1 base short and J 2 bases short, with 12 bases between. The germline V gene has CDR1 SGHAT and CDR2 FQDESV (reference sequence). This chain's CDR3 is CASSLEMANPGNTIYF. In nucleotides, the CDR3 is TGTGCCAGCAGCTTAGAGATGGCAAATCCTGGAAACACCATATATTTT.

This rearrangement joins TRBV11-2 to TRBJ2-1; tentatively, D is TRBD1 (5 bases). The CDR3 is made up of 14 amino acids. Trimming shortened V by 5 bases and J by 3 bases, and 11 bases separated the two germline ends. In germline, CDR1 is SGHAT, CDR2 FQNNGV. CDR3 in DNA: TGTGCCAGCAGCCCGGACGACAGCTACAATGAGCAGTTCTTC. The encoded protein is CASSPDDSYNEQFF. The full variable domain, in which reference TRBV11-2 and TRBJ2-1 provide the parts outside the CDR3, is EAGVAQSPRYKIIEKRQSVAFWCNPISGHATLYWYQQILGQGPKLLIQFQNNGVVDDSQLPKDRFSAERLKGVDSTLKIQPAKLEDSAVYLCASSPDDSYNEQFFGPGTRLTVL.

The rearrangement links TRBV28 to TRBJ1-2; D is uncertain. The CDR3 sequence is 12 residues long. Trimming took off 4 bases at V and 6 bases at J, with 9 bases between the two ends. CDR1 is MDHEN, CDR2 SYDVKM, per germline. In nucleotides, the CDR3 is TGTGCCAGCAGTTATCGCCCCGATGGCTACACCTTC. This encodes CASSYRPDGYTF.

This chain links TRBV21-1 with TRBJ2-1; TRBD2, the table's D call, lacks a check against the DNA. TRBV21-1 is a known pseudogene. CDR3 length equals 15 residues. This CDR3 is CASSKNSDRGNEQFF. The CDR3 DNA is TGTGCCAGCAGCAAAAATTCTGACCGGGGCAATGAGCAGTTCTTC.

The chain carries TRBV6-5 and TRBJ2-7; 9 bases map to TRBD2. The CDR3 has 14 residues. Trimming cost V 2 bases and J 6 bases; bases outside gene matches: 5. Germline V gives CDR1 MNHEY, CDR2 SVGAGI. DNA of the CDR3: TGTGCCAGCAGTTACGTCGGACTAGCGAGCGAGCAGTACTTC. Translating it yields CASSYVGLASEQYF.

CDR3 amino acids: CASSVGTGDKQFF. The CDR3 bases are TGTGCCAGCAGCGTCGGTACAGGGGACAAGCAGTTCTTC. The chain is built from TRBV9 and TRBJ2-1; 7 nucleotides align to TRBD1. V was clipped by 2 bases and J by 11 bases; unmatched bases: 7. Germline CDR1 reads SGDLS; CDR2 reads YYNGEE. This CDR3 contains 13 residues.

CDR3 loop: CASSLGGPREAQYF. The CDR3 nucleotides are TGTGCCAGCAGTTTGGGAGGGCCGAGGGAGGCCCAGTACTTC. This chain connects TRBV27 to TRBJ2-5; 7 bases map to TRBD2. After removal of 3 bases from V and 9 bases from J, the junction contained 10 bases not matched to a gene. Germline V gene lookup returns CDR1 MNHEY and CDR2 SMNVEV (reference sequence). CDR3 length equals 14 residues.

This rearrangement joins TRBV7-8 to TRBJ1-5; a weak D match, TRBD1 (5 bases). The CDR3 contains 15 residues. V lost 5 bases and J 1 base, leaving 12 bases between the germline ends. Germline V lookup: CDR1 SGHVS, CDR2 FQNEAQ. In DNA, the CDR3 is TGTGCCAGCAGCCTACAGGTGGAAAGCAATCAGCCCCAGCATTTT. Translating it yields CASSLQVESNQPQHF.

This clone came up once. V usage is TRBV7-2 and J usage is TRBJ2-7; 9 bases line up with TRBD2. This CDR3 comprises 18 residues. Germline CDR1 reads SGHTA; CDR2 reads FQGNSA. V shed 2 bases and J 0 bases; nucleotides not matched to a gene: 11. The CDR3 here is CASSLSTSGPGSSYEQYF. Written as DNA, the CDR3 is TGTGCCAGCAGCTTAAGCACTAGCGGGCCTGGCAGCTCCTACGAGCAGTACTTC.

The J gene is TRBJ2-7, the V gene TRBV25-1, with D unclear. CDR3 length equals 12 residues. The germline CDR1 and CDR2 sequences are MGHDK and SYGVNS. V shed 8 bases and J shed 6 bases, with 14 bases lying between them. CDR3 sequence reads: CASETRVFEQYF. CDR3 bases: TGTGCCAGCGAGACGAGAGTGTTCGAGCAGTACTTC.